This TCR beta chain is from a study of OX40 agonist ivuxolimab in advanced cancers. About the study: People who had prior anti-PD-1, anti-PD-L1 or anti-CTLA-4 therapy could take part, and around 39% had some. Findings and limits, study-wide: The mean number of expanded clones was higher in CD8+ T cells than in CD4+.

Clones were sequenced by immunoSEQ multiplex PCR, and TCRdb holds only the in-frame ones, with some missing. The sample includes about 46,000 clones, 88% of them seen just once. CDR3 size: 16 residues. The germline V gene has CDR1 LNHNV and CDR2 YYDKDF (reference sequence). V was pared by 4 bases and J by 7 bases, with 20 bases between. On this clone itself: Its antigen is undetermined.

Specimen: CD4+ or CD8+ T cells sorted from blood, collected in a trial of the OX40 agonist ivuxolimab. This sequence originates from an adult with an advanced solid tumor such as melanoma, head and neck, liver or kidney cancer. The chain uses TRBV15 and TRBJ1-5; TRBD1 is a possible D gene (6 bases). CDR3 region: CATSNGQRGGGQPQHF. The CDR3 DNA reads TGTGCCACCAGCAACGGCCAAAGGGGGGGCGGGCAGCCCCAGCATTTT.